These T cell receptor beta chains were read from a single sample in a study of shared clonotypes between healthy human individuals. Clones were read by immunoSEQ multiplex PCR, and TCRdb kept only the in-frame ones, dropping some. Among about 2.3 million clones listed, 85% to 95% were seen once. Input material: naive CD4+ T cells from PBMCs. The receptors come from a man younger than 35 in good health. Some clones in this sample may be carry-over from other donors' samples. The conserved cysteine and the conserved F or W are not part of the CDR3 here. Fields, in order: V gene, J gene, CDR3 protein.

v_call: TRBV7-3; j_call: TRBJ1-5; cdr3_aa: ASSLNPGTPANQPQH
v_call: TRBV7-2; j_call: TRBJ2-2; cdr3_aa: ASSLAPSGGNTGELF
v_call: TRBV2; j_call: TRBJ2-3; cdr3_aa: ASSAGSTDTQY
v_call: TRBV11-1; j_call: TRBJ2-7; cdr3_aa: ASSPGPPPGALEQY
v_call: TRBV5-1; j_call: TRBJ1-1; cdr3_aa: ASSLVEGNTEAF
v_call: TRBV7-3; j_call: TRBJ1-1; cdr3_aa: ASSPTPDRGNTEAF
v_call: TRBV11-2; j_call: TRBJ2-5; cdr3_aa: ASRTGYTKETQY
v_call: TRBV6-5; j_call: TRBJ1-2; cdr3_aa: ASSYSTGTIKVYT
v_call: TRBV7-3; j_call: TRBJ2-7; cdr3_aa: ASSEGITYEQY
v_call: TRBV7-8; j_call: TRBJ1-2; cdr3_aa: ASSLLQGTGGYT
v_call: TRBV19; j_call: TRBJ1-5; cdr3_aa: ASSIEWGRGSNQPQH
v_call: TRBV2; j_call: TRBJ1-5; cdr3_aa: ASSEQGVRNQPQH
v_call: TRBV5-4; j_call: TRBJ1-2; cdr3_aa: ASSLAGGRDYGYT
v_call: TRBV5-1; j_call: TRBJ2-5; cdr3_aa: ASSFWGSEETQY
v_call: TRBV28; j_call: TRBJ2-2; cdr3_aa: ASSPNGWTGELF
v_call: TRBV21-1; j_call: TRBJ2-7; cdr3_aa: ASSKVAGSSYEQY
v_call: TRBV28; j_call: TRBJ2-7; cdr3_aa: ASSPTYRVSAQY
v_call: TRBV7-9; j_call: TRBJ2-2; cdr3_aa: ASSRQQGANTGELF
v_call: TRBV14; j_call: TRBJ2-1; cdr3_aa: ASSLIAGGEQF
v_call: TRBV27; j_call: TRBJ1-2; cdr3_aa: ASSLSGSNYGYT
v_call: TRBV27; j_call: TRBJ2-1; cdr3_aa: ASSRGLEQF
v_call: TRBV29-1; j_call: TRBJ1-2; cdr3_aa: SIKLKAGYGYT
v_call: TRBV28; j_call: TRBJ1-5; cdr3_aa: ASSSPESSNQPQH
v_call: TRBV18; j_call: TRBJ2-5; cdr3_aa: ASSPLSGNQETQY
v_call: TRBV10-3; j_call: TRBJ1-1; cdr3_aa: AISEFQGKTEAF
v_call: TRBV18; j_call: TRBJ1-1; cdr3_aa: ASSPPSMNTEAF
v_call: TRBV7-2; j_call: TRBJ2-1; cdr3_aa: ASSPTRGGYNEQF
v_call: TRBV28; j_call: TRBJ2-5; cdr3_aa: ASRAGGQETQY
v_call: TRBV19; j_call: TRBJ1-2; cdr3_aa: ASSIASKVGQVGYGYT
v_call: TRBV12-5; j_call: TRBJ2-2; cdr3_aa: ASGSGRTNTGELF
v_call: TRBV7-2; j_call: TRBJ2-2; cdr3_aa: ASTPGAGELF
v_call: TRBV6-6; j_call: TRBJ1-5; cdr3_aa: ATRPDSNQPQH
v_call: TRBV5-8; j_call: TRBJ2-7; cdr3_aa: ASSWTGIYEQY
v_call: TRBV30; j_call: TRBJ2-2; cdr3_aa: AWEQGAQSPGELF
v_call: TRBV7-2; j_call: TRBJ2-1; cdr3_aa: ASSFLTTFYNEQF